The rows below give T cell receptor beta chains drawn from one sample of a study of blood T cell repertoires in COVID-19. Some clones are missing from TCRdb's copy, which holds only in-frame ones; the method was immunoSEQ multiplex PCR. Here the sample spans around 59,000 clones, 90% being singletons. Input material: peripheral blood. The source is a man aged 55 to 69 with acute or convalescent COVID-19. Both conserved end residues are part of each CDR3. Each record gives: D gene, J gene, clone size, V gene, CDR3 protein, CDR3 DNA. A D gene is named only where the DNA matches it firmly. Rows may omit the clone size; those that give it use once, few, many or a size class.

- | TRBJ2-1 | - | TRBV27 | CASSSRGYNEQFF | TGTGCCAGCAGTTCCAGGGGTTACAATGAGCAGTTCTTC
- | TRBJ2-4 | - | TRBV7-4 | CASSLRVIGPRWNIQYF | TGTGCCAGCAGCTTGAGGGTTATAGGGCCGCGATGGAACATTCAGTACTTC
- | TRBJ1-1 | - | TRBV29-1 | CSVVGEEGNTEAFF | TGCAGCGTTGTCGGCGAGGAGGGAAACACTGAAGCTTTCTTT
TRBD1 | TRBJ2-5 | - | TRBV11-2 | CASTDRGLQETQYF | TGTGCCAGCACCGACAGGGGCCTACAAGAGACCCAGTACTTC
TRBD1 | TRBJ1-6 | - | TRBV11-3 | CASSTDRVYSPLHF | TGTGCCAGCAGCACAGACAGGGTGTATTCACCCCTCCACTTT
- | TRBJ2-3 | - | TRBV6-4 | CASSDSESTGRRREVLTDTQYF | TGTGCCAGCAGTGACTCGGAATCGACAGGACGGCGCCGGGAAGTCTTGACAGATACGCAGTATTTT
TRBD1 | TRBJ1-5 | - | TRBV28 | CASSSGRSRGQPQHF | TGTGCCAGCAGTTCAGGACGGAGCAGGGGGCAGCCCCAGCATTTT
- | TRBJ1-4 | few | TRBV14 | CASSQDRAGNEKLFF | TGTGCCAGCAGCCAAGATCGGGCAGGGAATGAAAAACTGTTTTTT
TRBD1 | TRBJ2-7 | - | TRBV3-1/TRBV3-2 | CASSPCEVTGVYEQYF | TGTGCCAGCAGCCCGTGCGAAGTAACAGGGGTTTACGAGCAGTACTTC
TRBD1 | TRBJ2-5 | - | TRBV11-3 | CASSLGTGLETQYF | TGTGCCAGCAGCTTAGGGACAGGGTTGGAGACCCAGTACTTC
TRBD2 | TRBJ2-2 | - | TRBV9 | CASRGTSGGTNTGELFF | TGTGCCAGCAGAGGAACTAGCGGGGGAACGAACACCGGGGAGCTGTTTTTT
- | TRBJ1-5 | once | TRBV7-2 | CASSSERGGQPQHF | TGTGCCAGCAGTTCGGAGCGGGGGGGACAGCCCCAGCATTTT
TRBD1 | TRBJ2-4 | - | TRBV5-1 | CASSLGTGGINIQYF | TGCGCCAGCAGCTTGGGGACAGGGGGTATCAACATTCAGTACTTC
- | TRBJ2-2 | - | TRBV7-3 | CASSAGQITGELFF | TGTGCCAGCAGCGCAGGACAGATCACCGGGGAGCTGTTTTTT
- | TRBJ1-1 | - | TRBV3-1/TRBV3-2 | CASSQDRKGVTEAFF | TGTGCCAGCAGCCAAGATCGGAAAGGGGTCACTGAAGCTTTCTTT
- | TRBJ1-6 | few | TRBV11-3 | CASQSNHPSSYNSPLHF | TGTGCCAGCCAATCCAATCATCCCAGCTCCTATAATTCACCCCTCCACTTT
- | TRBJ2-3 | - | TRBV6-5 | CASIGEPRTDTQYF | TGTGCCAGCATAGGGGAACCCCGCACAGATACGCAGTATTTT
TRBD1 | TRBJ2-1 | - | TRBV27 | CASSRQGSNEQFF | TGTGCCAGCAGCCGACAGGGTTCGAATGAGCAGTTCTTC
TRBD1 | TRBJ1-3 | - | TRBV9 | CASSRTGQEGNTIYF | TGTGCCAGCAGCCGAACCGGACAGGAAGGAAACACCATATATTTT
- | TRBJ2-5 | - | TRBV5-4 | CASSLGAGFQETQYF | TGTGCCAGCAGCTTGGGGGCGGGATTCCAAGAGACCCAGTACTTC
- | TRBJ1-3 | - | TRBV7-9 | CASSLVGSPTGNTIYF | TGTGCCAGCAGCTTAGTGGGGAGTCCGACTGGAAACACCATATATTTT
- | TRBJ1-4 | - | TRBV28 | CASSFRRHEKLFF | TGTGCCAGCAGTTTTAGGAGGCATGAAAAACTGTTTTTT
- | TRBJ2-7 | - | TRBV6-1 | CASSEQGRLNEQYF | TGTGCCAGCAGTGAACAGGGGCGATTGAACGAGCAGTACTTC
TRBD1 | TRBJ1-1 | few | TRBV6-5 | CASSRTGVMNTEAFF | TGTGCCAGCAGTAGGACAGGGGTCATGAACACTGAAGCTTTCTTT
- | TRBJ2-1 | - | TRBV11-3 | CASTRGTYNEQFF | TGTGCCAGCACCCGGGGGACCTACAATGAGCAGTTCTTC
- | TRBJ1-1 | - | TRBV5-1 | CASSLITGSQRGGTEAFF | TGCGCCAGCAGCCTCATAACCGGGAGTCAACGGGGTGGCACTGAAGCTTTCTTT
TRBD2 | TRBJ2-1 | - | TRBV4-3 | CASSQVAGTSGLNEQFF | TGCGCCAGCAGCCAAGTAGCCGGGACTAGCGGCCTCAATGAGCAGTTCTTC
- | TRBJ2-3 | - | TRBV10-3 | CAISEPATVADTQYF | TGTGCCATCAGTGAGCCAGCGACTGTGGCAGATACGCAGTATTTT
TRBD1 | TRBJ2-7 | - | TRBV5-6 | CASSYYGQGSTYEQYF | TGTGCCAGCAGCTATTACGGACAGGGGAGTACCTACGAGCAGTACTTC
- | TRBJ2-7 | - | TRBV21-1 | CASSKRRASGRREQYF | TGTGCCAGCAGCAAGAGACGGGCTAGCGGGAGGCGGGAGCAGTACTTC
- | TRBJ1-1 | - | TRBV11-3 | CASSQTRGSTEAFF | TGTGCCAGCAGTCAAACTCGGGGTTCCACTGAAGCTTTCTTT
TRBD1 | TRBJ2-3 | - | TRBV9 | CASSVEGARRDDTQYF | TGTGCCAGCAGCGTAGAGGGGGCTAGACGAGACGATACGCAGTATTTT
- | TRBJ1-2 | - | TRBV12-3/TRBV12-4 | CASSLRGYGYTF | TGTGCCAGCAGTTTACGAGGGTATGGCTACACCTTC
- | TRBJ1-1 | - | TRBV28 | CASSFKIAGHEAFF | TGTGCCAGCAGTTTTAAGATAGCGGGACACGAAGCTTTCTTT
TRBD1 | TRBJ2-7 | - | TRBV13 | CASFRQGQAVYEQYF | TGTGCCAGCTTTCGACAGGGACAGGCAGTCTACGAGCAGTACTTC
TRBD2 | TRBJ2-7 | few | TRBV4-2 | CASSRTILGLAGGPSVRTYEQYF | TGTGCCAGCAGCCGCACTATCTTGGGACTAGCGGGAGGGCCCTCAGTACGGACCTACGAGCAGTACTTC
- | TRBJ1-1 | - | TRBV19 | CASSIADRIYTEAFF | TGTGCCAGTAGTATAGCCGACAGGATATACACTGAAGCTTTCTTT
TRBD1 | TRBJ1-2 | few | TRBV7-2 | CASSSQGALRGYTF | TGTGCCAGCAGCTCGCAGGGGGCTTTGAGAGGCTACACCTTC
- | TRBJ2-7 | - | TRBV7-2 | CASSLYTGNYEQYF | TGTGCCAGCAGTCTCTATACAGGGAACTACGAGCAGTACTTC
TRBD1 | TRBJ2-7 | - | TRBV27 | CASSPTGRHEQYF | TGTGCCAGCAGCCCGACAGGGAGACACGAGCAGTACTTC
- | TRBJ1-6 | once | TRBV6-5 | CASRGTGRGSPLHF | TGTGCCAGCAGAGGTACAGGGAGAGGTTCACCCCTCCACTTT